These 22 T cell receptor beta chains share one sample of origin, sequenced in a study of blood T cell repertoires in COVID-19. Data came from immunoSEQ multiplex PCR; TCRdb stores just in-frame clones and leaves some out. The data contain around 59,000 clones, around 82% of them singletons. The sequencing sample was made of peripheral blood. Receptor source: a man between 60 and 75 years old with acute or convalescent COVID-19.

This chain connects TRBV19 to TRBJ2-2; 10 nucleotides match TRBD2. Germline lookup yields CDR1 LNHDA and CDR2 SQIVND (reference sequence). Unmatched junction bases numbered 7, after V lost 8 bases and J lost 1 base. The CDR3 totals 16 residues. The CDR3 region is CASRTSGVLNTGELFF. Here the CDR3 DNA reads TGTGCCAGTCGGACTAGCGGCGTCCTGAACACCGGGGAGCTGTTTTTT.

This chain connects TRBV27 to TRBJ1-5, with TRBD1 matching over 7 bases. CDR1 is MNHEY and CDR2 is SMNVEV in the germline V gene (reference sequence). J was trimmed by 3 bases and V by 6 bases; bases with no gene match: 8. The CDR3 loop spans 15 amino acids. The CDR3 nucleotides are TGTGCCAGCAGGAACGCAGGGACAGTCAATCAGCCCCAGCATTTT. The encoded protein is CASRNAGTVNQPQHF.

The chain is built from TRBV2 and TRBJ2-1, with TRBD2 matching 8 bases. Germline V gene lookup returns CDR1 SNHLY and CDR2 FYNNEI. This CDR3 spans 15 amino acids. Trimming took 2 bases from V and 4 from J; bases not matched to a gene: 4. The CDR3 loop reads CASSELAGRYNEQFF. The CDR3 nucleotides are TGTGCCAGCAGTGAACTAGCGGGCCGATACAATGAGCAGTTCTTC.

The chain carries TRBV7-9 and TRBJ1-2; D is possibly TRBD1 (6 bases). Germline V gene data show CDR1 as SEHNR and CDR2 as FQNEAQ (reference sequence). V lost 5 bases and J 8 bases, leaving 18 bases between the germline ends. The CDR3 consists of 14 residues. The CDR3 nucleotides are TGTGCCAGCAGCCGAACAACAGGGAGGGTAGGCTACACCTTC. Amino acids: CASSRTTGRVGYTF.

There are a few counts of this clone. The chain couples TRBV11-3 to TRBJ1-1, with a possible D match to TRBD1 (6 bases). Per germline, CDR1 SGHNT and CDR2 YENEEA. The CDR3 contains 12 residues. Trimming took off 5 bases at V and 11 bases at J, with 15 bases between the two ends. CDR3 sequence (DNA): TGTGCCAGCAGCGTCGGACAGTCACCGGCTTTCTTT. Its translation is CASSVGQSPAFF.

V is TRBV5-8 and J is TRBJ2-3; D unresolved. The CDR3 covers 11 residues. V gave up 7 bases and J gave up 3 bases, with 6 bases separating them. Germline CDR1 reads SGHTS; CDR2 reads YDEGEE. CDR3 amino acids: CASATTDTQYF. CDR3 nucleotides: TGTGCCAGCGCCACTACAGATACGCAGTATTTT.

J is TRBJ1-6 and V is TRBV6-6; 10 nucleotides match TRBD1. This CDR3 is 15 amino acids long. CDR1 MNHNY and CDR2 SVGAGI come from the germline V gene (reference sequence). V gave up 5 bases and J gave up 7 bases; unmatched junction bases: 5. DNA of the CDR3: TGTGCCAGCAGTCACCGGGACAGGGGAAATTCACCCCTCCACTTT. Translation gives CASSHRDRGNSPLHF.

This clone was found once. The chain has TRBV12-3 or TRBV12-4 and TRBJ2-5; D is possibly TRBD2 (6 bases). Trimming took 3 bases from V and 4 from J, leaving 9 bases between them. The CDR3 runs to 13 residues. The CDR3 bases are TGTGCCAGCAGTTTCGGGGGTAGAGAGACCCAGTACTTC. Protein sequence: CASSFGGRETQYF.

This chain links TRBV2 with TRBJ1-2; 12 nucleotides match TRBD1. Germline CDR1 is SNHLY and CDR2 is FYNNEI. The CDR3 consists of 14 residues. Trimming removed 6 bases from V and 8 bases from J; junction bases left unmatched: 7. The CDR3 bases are TGTGCCAGCAGGCGGGGACAGGGGGCAAGGGGCTACACCTTC. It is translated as CASRRGQGARGYTF.

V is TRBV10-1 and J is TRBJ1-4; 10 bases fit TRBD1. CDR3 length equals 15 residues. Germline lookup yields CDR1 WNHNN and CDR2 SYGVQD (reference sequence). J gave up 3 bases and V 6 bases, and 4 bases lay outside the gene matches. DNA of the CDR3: TGCGCCAGCAGCGAGGGACAGGGGCCTAATGAAAAACTGTTTTTT. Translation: CASSEGQGPNEKLFF.

CDR3 sequence: CASSLTGGNNSPLHF. CDR3 bases: TGTGCCAGCAGCTTGACAGGGGGAAATAATTCACCCCTCCACTTT. The rearrangement joins TRBV5-4 to TRBJ1-6; 8 bases line up with TRBD1. This CDR3 contains 15 residues. CDR1 SGHNT and CDR2 YYREEE come from the germline V gene (reference sequence). V lost 1 base, J lost 5 bases, and 2 bases stayed unmatched.

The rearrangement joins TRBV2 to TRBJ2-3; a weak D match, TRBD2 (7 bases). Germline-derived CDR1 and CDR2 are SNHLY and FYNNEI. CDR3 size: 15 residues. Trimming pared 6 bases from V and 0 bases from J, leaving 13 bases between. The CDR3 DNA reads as TGTGCCAGCAGGGCCGGGGGGCTTAGCACAGATACGCAGTATTTT. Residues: CASRAGGLSTDTQYF.

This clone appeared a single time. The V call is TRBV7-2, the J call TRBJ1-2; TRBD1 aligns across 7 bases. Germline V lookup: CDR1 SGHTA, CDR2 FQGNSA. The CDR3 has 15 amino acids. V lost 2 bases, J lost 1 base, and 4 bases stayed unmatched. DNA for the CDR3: TGTGCCAGCAGCTTACAGGGGGGAGATAACTATGGCTACACCTTC. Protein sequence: CASSLQGGDNYGYTF.

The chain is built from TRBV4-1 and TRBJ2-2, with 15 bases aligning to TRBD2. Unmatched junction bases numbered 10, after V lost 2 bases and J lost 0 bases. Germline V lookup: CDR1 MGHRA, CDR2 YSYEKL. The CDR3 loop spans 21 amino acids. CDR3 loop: CASSQRTLGLAGGSNTGELFF. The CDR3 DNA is TGCGCCAGCAGCCAACGAACCCTAGGACTAGCGGGGGGGTCGAACACCGGGGAGCTGTTTTTT.

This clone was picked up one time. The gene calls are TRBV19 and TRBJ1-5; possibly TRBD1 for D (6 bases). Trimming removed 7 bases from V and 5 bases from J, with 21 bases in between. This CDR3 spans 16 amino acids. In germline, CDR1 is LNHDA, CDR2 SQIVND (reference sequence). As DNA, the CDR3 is TGTGCCAGTACCATCCTACAGGGTGGGAAGGATCAGCCCCAGCATTTT. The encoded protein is CASTILQGGKDQPQHF.

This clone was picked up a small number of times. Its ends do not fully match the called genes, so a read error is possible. The CDR3 sequence is CASSVGTGFYQQYF. CDR3 in DNA: TGTGCCAGTAGTGTTGGGACAGGATTCTACCAGCAGTACTTC. The chain links TRBV19 to TRBJ2-7; 8 positions match TRBD1. There are 14 residues in the CDR3. The V gene's germline CDR1 is LNHDA and CDR2 SQIVND (reference sequence).

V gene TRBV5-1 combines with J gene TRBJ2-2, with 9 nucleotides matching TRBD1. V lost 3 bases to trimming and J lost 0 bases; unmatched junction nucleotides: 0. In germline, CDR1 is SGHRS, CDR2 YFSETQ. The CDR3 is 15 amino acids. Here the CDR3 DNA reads TGCGCCAGCAGCTGGACAGGGGCGAACACCGGGGAGCTGTTTTTT. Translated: CASSWTGANTGELFF. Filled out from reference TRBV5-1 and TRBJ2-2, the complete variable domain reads KAGVTQTPRYLIKTRGQQVTLSCSPISGHRSVSWYQQTPGQGLQFLFEYFSETQRNKGNFPGRFSGRQFSNSRSEMNVSTLELGDSALYLCASSWTGANTGELFFGEGSRLTVL.

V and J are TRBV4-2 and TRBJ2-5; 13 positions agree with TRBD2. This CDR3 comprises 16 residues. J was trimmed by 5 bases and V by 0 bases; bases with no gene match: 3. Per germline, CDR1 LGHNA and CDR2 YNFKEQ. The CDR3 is CASSQEGTSGVETQYF. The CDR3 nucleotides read TGTGCCAGCAGCCAAGAAGGGACTAGCGGGGTGGAGACCCAGTACTTC.

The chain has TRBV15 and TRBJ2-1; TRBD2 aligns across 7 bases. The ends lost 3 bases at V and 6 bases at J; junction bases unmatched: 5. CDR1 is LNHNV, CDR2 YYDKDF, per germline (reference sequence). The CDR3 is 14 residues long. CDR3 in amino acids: CATSRRRGINEQFF. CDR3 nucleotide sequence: TGTGCCACCAGCAGGAGGCGGGGGATCAATGAGCAGTTCTTC.

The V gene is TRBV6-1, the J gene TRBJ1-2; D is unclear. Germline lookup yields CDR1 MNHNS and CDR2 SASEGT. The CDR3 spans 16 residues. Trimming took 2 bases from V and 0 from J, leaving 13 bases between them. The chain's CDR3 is CASSEWSQAANYGYTF. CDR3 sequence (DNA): TGTGCCAGCAGTGAATGGTCCCAGGCAGCTAACTATGGCTACACCTTC.

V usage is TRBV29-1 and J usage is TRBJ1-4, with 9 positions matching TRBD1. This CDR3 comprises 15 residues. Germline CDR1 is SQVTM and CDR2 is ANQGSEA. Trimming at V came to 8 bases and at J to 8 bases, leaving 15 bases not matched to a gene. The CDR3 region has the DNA TGCAGCTCCACAGGGGGCGAGGGGGGTAGAGAAAAACTGTTTTTT. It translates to CSSTGGEGGREKLFF.

Here the CDR3 DNA reads TGTGCCAGCAGTTTAAGGGGTCAGACCTACAATCAGCCCCAGCATTTT. Its protein is CASSLRGQTYNQPQHF. The chain employs TRBV28 and TRBJ1-5; maybe TRBD1 (5 bases). The V gene's germline CDR1 is MDHEN and CDR2 SYDVKM. Trimming left V 2 bases short and J 3 bases short, with 14 bases between. The CDR3 extends over 16 amino acids.